These 15 T cell receptor beta chains share one sample of origin, sequenced in a study of T cell repertoires in cytomegalovirus infection. MiXCR was run by TCRdb on the reads, yielding one entry per CDR3 protein. The profile shows over 150,000 distinct CDR3 sequences, about 20% of them singletons. Sequencing input: PBMCs. Receptors were obtained from a human donor in good health (CMV status not recorded). Some clones in this sample may be carry-over from other donors' samples.

The chain is built from TRBV20-1 and TRBJ2-7, with 8 bases identical to TRBD2. CDR1 DFQATT and CDR2 SNEGSKA come from the germline V gene (reference sequence). V was pared by 1 base and J by 2 bases, with 13 bases of the junction left unmatched. This CDR3 spans 17 amino acids. The CDR3 sequence is CSARGGRIAGSPYEQYF. The CDR3 nucleotides read TGCAGTGCTAGAGGGGGAAGAATAGCGGGATCCCCCTACGAGCAGTACTTC.

Comment on this clonotype: A much larger clone lies one base from this, so it may be a read error. The rearrangement joins TRBV28 to TRBJ2-1; D is possibly TRBD2 (5 bases). Germline assignment: CDR1 MDHEN and CDR2 SYDVKM. This CDR3 has 16 amino acids. The V and J ends lost 4 bases and 9 bases respectively, with 22 bases between them. The CDR3 DNA reads as TGTGCCAGCAGTTCCCCTCCGCGCGTGAGGGCCATTGAGCAGTTCTTC. This encodes CASSSPPRVRAIEQFF.

V gene TRBV20-1 combines with J gene TRBJ2-7, with 7 positions matching TRBD2. CDR3 length: 14 amino acids. V lost 7 bases to trimming and J lost 4 bases; unmatched junction nucleotides: 13. Germline CDR1 and CDR2: DFQATT and SNEGSKA (reference sequence). CDR3 nucleotides: TGCAGTGTCCCTGGGGAGGGTTTAGGGTACGAGCAGTACTTC. Its translation is CSVPGEGLGYEQYF.

This rearrangement joins TRBV12-3 or TRBV12-4 to TRBJ1-2; D unclear. Trimming cost V 6 bases and J 6 bases, with 11 bases left between them. The length of the CDR3 is 12 residues. CDR3 protein: CASSPFEHGYTF. CDR3 nucleotides: TGTGCCAGCAGCCCCTTCGAGCATGGCTACACCTTC.

The rearrangement uses TRBV18 and TRBJ2-1; the D gene is possibly TRBD2 (7 bases). The CDR3 totals 15 residues. V lost 6 bases and J lost 4, with 16 bases in between. Germline V gives CDR1 KGHSH, CDR2 LQKENI. The CDR3 sequence: CASSRLRGAYNEQFF. The CDR3 bases are TGTGCCAGCTCCCGGCTCCGGGGGGCATACAATGAGCAGTTCTTC.

V gene TRBV6-5 combines with J gene TRBJ1-2; unclear D gene. V gave up 0 bases and J gave up 8 bases, with 13 bases separating them. The germline CDR1 and CDR2 sequences are MNHEY and SVGAGI. The CDR3 has 14 residues. Written as DNA, the CDR3 is TGTGCCAGCAGTTACTCGAGAGGCAGGTCGGGCTACACCTTC. This gives the protein CASSYSRGRSGYTF.

This clonotype was counted many times. This chain connects TRBV4-1 to TRBJ1-4; D gene uncertain. This CDR3 is 15 amino acids long. V lost 0 bases to trimming and J lost 12 bases, with 17 bases between them. Germline V gene data show CDR1 as MGHRA and CDR2 as YSYEKL. CDR3 coding DNA: TGCGCCAGCAGCCAAGATCTGACCCCCCGGTTTGAACTGTTTTTT. As protein: CASSQDLTPRFELFF.

V gene TRBV7-9 combines with J gene TRBJ2-5; TRBD2 agrees at 9 bases. Germline CDR1 reads SEHNR; CDR2 reads FQNEAQ (reference sequence). This CDR3 has 16 amino acids. Losses at the gene ends were 3 bases for V and 5 bases for J; bases not matched to a gene: 10. The CDR3 spells CASSFFGGGVRETQYF. CDR3 DNA sequence: TGTGCCAGCAGCTTCTTCGGCGGGGGGGTCCGCGAGACCCAGTACTTC. Filled out from reference TRBV7-9 and TRBJ2-5, the complete variable domain reads DTGVSQNPRHKITKRGQNVTFRCDPISEHNRLYWYRQTLGQGPEFLTYFQNEAQLEKSRLLSDRFSAERPKGSFSTLEIQRTEQGDSAMYLCASSFFGGGVRETQYFGPGTRLLVL.

The CDR3 loop reads CASSLEQPNTEAFF. CDR3 nucleotide sequence: TGTGCCAGCAGCTTGGAACAGCCGAACACTGAAGCTTTCTTT. This chain uses TRBV5-5 with TRBJ1-1; no firm D call. CDR1 and CDR2 from the germline V gene are SGHKS and YYEKEE (reference sequence). CDR3 length equals 14 residues. Trimming shortened V by 0 bases and J by 1 base, and 7 bases separated the two germline ends. Complete variable domain (other parts from reference TRBV5-5 and TRBJ1-1): DAGVTQSPTHLIKTRGQQVTLRCSPISGHKSVSWYQQVLGQGPQFIFQYYEKEERGRGNFPDRFSARQFPNYSSELNVNALLLGDSALYLCASSLEQPNTEAFFGQGTRLTVV.

The chain recombines TRBV19 with TRBJ2-7; 8 nucleotides match TRBD2. The CDR3 contains 14 residues. Losses at the gene ends were 3 bases for V and 6 bases for J; bases not matched to a gene: 7. CDR1 is LNHDA, CDR2 SQIVND, per germline (reference sequence). Here the CDR3 DNA reads TGTGCCAGTAGTATGCAAGCGGGAGTTGGCGAGCAGTACTTC. This gives the protein CASSMQAGVGEQYF.

The chain is built from TRBV25-1 and TRBJ2-1, with 9 bases lining up with TRBD2. This CDR3 is 16 amino acids long. V lost 1 base and J lost 10; bases outside the gene matches: 11. Germline V gives CDR1 MGHDK, CDR2 SYGVNS. CDR3 region: CASSESSGAGGLEQFF. The CDR3 coding sequence is TGTGCCAGCAGTGAATCCAGCGGGGCGGGAGGGTTAGAGCAGTTCTTC. The full variable domain, completed using reference TRBV25-1 and TRBJ2-1, is EADIYQTPRYLVIGTGKKITLECSQTMGHDKMYWYQQDPGMELHLIHYSYGVNSTEKGDLSSESTVSRIRTEHFPLTLESARPSHTSQYLCASSESSGAGGLEQFFGPGTRLTVL.

In this sample, this clonotype turned up many times. V gene TRBV6-2 or TRBV6-3 combines with J gene TRBJ2-7; D might be TRBD2 (6 bases). V was cut by 2 bases and J by 6 bases, with 8 bases left in between. The CDR3 runs to 12 residues. CDR1 and CDR2 (germline): MNHEY, SVGEGT. CDR3 coding DNA: TGTGCCAGCAGTTACGGGAGGAGCGAGCAGTACTTC. Translated, it gives CASSYGRSEQYF.

The gene calls are TRBV6-2 or TRBV6-3 and TRBJ2-3, with 12 positions matching TRBD2. The CDR3 spans 14 residues. With V trimmed by 9 bases and J by 2 bases, 3 bases remained unmatched. Germline V lookup: CDR1 MNHEY, CDR2 SVGEGT. The CDR3, as DNA: TGTGCCAGTTCTAGCGGGGGGGCCACAGATACGCAGTATTTT. This codes for CASSSGGATDTQYF.

The rearrangement uses TRBV7-9 and TRBJ1-4, with D maybe TRBD1 (5 bases). The CDR3 spans 15 residues. The V gene's germline CDR1 is SEHNR and CDR2 FQNEAQ (reference sequence). Trimming pared 2 bases from V and 4 bases from J, leaving 11 bases between. CDR3 amino acids: CASSLFRDSNEKLFF. The CDR3 DNA reads as TGTGCCAGCAGCTTATTCCGTGACAGTAATGAAAAACTGTTTTTT.

The genes are TRBV5-1 and TRBJ2-7, with TRBD1 as a possible D gene (6 bases). Trimming stripped 3 bases from V and 2 bases from J, with 15 bases between. CDR1 and CDR2 from the germline V gene are SGHRS and YFSETQ. The length of the CDR3 is 15 residues. Here the CDR3 reads CASSSLQGTAYEQYF. The CDR3, as DNA: TGCGCCAGCAGCTCACTGCAGGGGACGGCCTACGAGCAGTACTTC.